This TCR beta chain comes out of a study of neurological immune-mediated disorders. Study conclusions and caveats: One related-CDR3 cluster, identified by phylogenetic grouping, held the repertoires of 18 of 34 multiple sclerosis patients and was a possible signature.

With respect to this clonotype: Its antigen is unidentified. A read error is possible here, since a much larger clone lies one base away.

CDR3 length: 13 amino acids. The V end lost 5 bases, the J end lost 4 bases, and 11 bases lay between the germline ends. Germline assignment: CDR1 MNHNS and CDR2 SASEGT. It was by 5'RACE with 10-nucleotide random UMIs that the cDNA was made. TCRdb re-called the 5' RACE reads with MiXCR, one entry per CDR3 protein. Of about 33,000 distinct CDR3 sequences listed, approximately 1.4% were seen once; the top ten hold approximately 9.2%. The origin of this receptor is a woman in her 30s with multiple sclerosis. What was sequenced was PBMCs. V gene TRBV6-1 combines with J gene TRBJ1-2; D is undetermined. CDR3 sequence: CASSRHLTYGYTF. The CDR3 DNA reads as TGTGCCAGCAGTCGTCACCTAACCTATGGCTACACCTTC.